This T cell receptor (beta chain) was identified in a study of shared clonotypes between healthy human individuals. Study findings and constraints: The generation probabilities recorded for non-shared clonotypes fell below those of clonotypes shared by all four donors.

Positively selected for CCR7, the CD45RO-negative cells used as naive CD8 cells excluded terminally differentiated effector memory CD45RA+ cells. As for this clone: Its antigen is currently unknown.

Execution of the assay was at deep level. TCRdb keeps only in-frame clones here, not all; method: immunoSEQ multiplex PCR. The sample contains millions of clones, roughly 95% of which appear only once. Input material: naive CD8+ T cells sorted from blood. This receptor was taken from a man between 18 and 29 years old in good health.

CDR3 sequence: CASSYGLPSYYEQYF. CDR3 coding DNA: TGTGCCAGCAGTTACGGACTACCCTCTTACTACGAGCAGTACTTC. The chain has TRBV27 and TRBJ2-7, with a tentative D call TRBD2 (6 bases). Trimming took 4 bases from V and 3 from J, leaving 16 bases between them. The CDR3 contains 15 residues. Germline V CDR1 and CDR2: MNHEY, SMNVEV (reference sequence).